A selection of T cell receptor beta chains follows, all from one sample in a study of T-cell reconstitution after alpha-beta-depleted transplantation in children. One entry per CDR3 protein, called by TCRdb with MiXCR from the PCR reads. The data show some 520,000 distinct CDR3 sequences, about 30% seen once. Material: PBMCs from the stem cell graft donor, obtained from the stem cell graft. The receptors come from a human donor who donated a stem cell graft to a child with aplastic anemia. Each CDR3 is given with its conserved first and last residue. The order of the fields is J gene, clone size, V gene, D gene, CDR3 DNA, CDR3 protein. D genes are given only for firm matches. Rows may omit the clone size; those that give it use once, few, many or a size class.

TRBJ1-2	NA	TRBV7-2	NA	TGTGCCAGCAGCTTTACCACCGGGACTAACTATGGCTACACCTTC	CASSFTTGTNYGYTF
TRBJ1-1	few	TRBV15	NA	TGTGCCACCAGCGCAACTCAGGGCAGCATGAACACTGAAGCTTTCTTT	CATSATQGSMNTEAFF
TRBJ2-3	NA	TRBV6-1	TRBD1	TGTGCCAGCAGTGAACGCGGACAGGGGGGAGATACGCAGTATTTT	CASSERGQGGDTQYF
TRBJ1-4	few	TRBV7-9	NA	TGTGCCAGCAGCCCTCGAACGGACCGAACATGGGAAAAACTGTTTTTT	CASSPRTDRTWEKLFF
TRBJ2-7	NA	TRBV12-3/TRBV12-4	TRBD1	TGTGCCAGCAGCCGTGGGACAGGGGTGGGGGAGCAGTACTTC	CASSRGTGVGEQYF
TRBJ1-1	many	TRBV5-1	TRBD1	TGCGCCAGCAGCCCCGAGACAGGGGAAGCTTTCTTT	CASSPETGEAFF
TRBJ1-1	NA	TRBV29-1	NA	TGCAGCGTTGAATCCGGGGAAGCTTTCTTT	CSVESGEAFF
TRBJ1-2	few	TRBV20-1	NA	TGCAGTGCACAAGACGGGGAGAGAGGCTACACCTTC	CSAQDGERGYTF
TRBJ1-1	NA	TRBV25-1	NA	TGTGCCAGCCTAAACAGTTTGAACACTGAAGCTTTCTTT	CASLNSLNTEAFF
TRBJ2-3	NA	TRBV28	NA	TGTGCCAGCAGTTTAATTTCTTCGACACCGACACACACAGATACGCAGTATTTT	CASSLISSTPTHTDTQYF
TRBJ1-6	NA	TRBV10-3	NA	TGTGCCAGGCTGACGAAAGCGGATTCACCCCTCCACTTT	CARLTKADSPLHF
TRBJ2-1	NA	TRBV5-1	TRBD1	TGCGCCAGCAGCTTGGGTTCCGGGGACAGCTCCTACAATGAGCAGTTCTTC	CASSLGSGDSSYNEQFF
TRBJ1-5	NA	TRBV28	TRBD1	TGTGCCAGCAGTCCAATGGGACAGGGCAGAGGGCAGCCCCAGCATTTT	CASSPMGQGRGQPQHF
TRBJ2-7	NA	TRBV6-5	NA	TGTGCCAGCAGTTACTCAAACGGGCCAGTCCACGAGCAGTACTTC	CASSYSNGPVHEQYF
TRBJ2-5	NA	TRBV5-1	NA	TGCGCCAGCTCCCCGAATGGGGAGTCCTGGGAGACCCAGTACTTC	CASSPNGESWETQYF
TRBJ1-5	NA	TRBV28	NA	TGTGCCAGCAGTTTAGGATTTTATAGCAATCAGCCCCAGCATTTT	CASSLGFYSNQPQHF
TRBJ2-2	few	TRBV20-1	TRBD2	TGCAGTGCTAGAGTTCCCGGGAGGAGTAAGGCCGGGGAGCTGTTTTTT	CSARVPGRSKAGELFF
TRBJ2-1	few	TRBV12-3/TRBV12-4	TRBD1	TGTGCCAGCAGTTTAGACGCAGGGGGTCTGGGTGAGCAGTTCTTC	CASSLDAGGLGEQFF
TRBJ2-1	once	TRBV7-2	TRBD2	TGTGCCAGCAGCTCAGGACTAGCGGAGCAGTTCTTC	CASSSGLAEQFF
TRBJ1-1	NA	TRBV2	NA	TGTGCCAGCAGTGAAGCGAGGGCGGCCTTT	CASSEARAAF
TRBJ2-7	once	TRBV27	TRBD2	TGTGCCAGCAGGACGGGGCGGGAGACGCCCTACGAGCAGTACTTC	CASRTGRETPYEQYF
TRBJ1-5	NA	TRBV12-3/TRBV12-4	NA	TGTGCCAGCAGTTTCGCGGGCATCGGTCAGCCCCAGCATTTT	CASSFAGIGQPQHF
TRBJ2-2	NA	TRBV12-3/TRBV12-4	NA	TGTGCCAGCAGTCAAAAAACCGGGGAGCTGTTTTTT	CASSQKTGELFF
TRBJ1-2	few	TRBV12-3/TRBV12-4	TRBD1	TGTGCCAGCAGTTTAGGGAGGGCAGGGGGGTATGGCTACACCTTC	CASSLGRAGGYGYTF
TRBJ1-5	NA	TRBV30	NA	TGTGCCTGGAGTTCACAGGGATCTCAGCCCCAGCATTTT	CAWSSQGSQPQHF
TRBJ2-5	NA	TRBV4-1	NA	TGCGCCAGCAGCCAAGATTCGGCTATGGGGGAGACCCAGTACTTC	CASSQDSAMGETQYF
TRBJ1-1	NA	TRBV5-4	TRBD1	TGTGCCAGCAGCTTCAACAGGGGGTGGGACACTGAAGCTTTCTTT	CASSFNRGWDTEAFF
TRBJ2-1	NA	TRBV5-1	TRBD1	TGCGCCAGCATTCCCGCGACAGGGGGCTACAATGAGCAGTTCTTC	CASIPATGGYNEQFF
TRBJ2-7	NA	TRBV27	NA	TGTGCCAGCAGTGGGGTGGGGGACCCTTTCTACGAGCAGTACTTC	CASSGVGDPFYEQYF
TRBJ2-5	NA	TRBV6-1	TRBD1	TGTGCCAGCGGATTCGGGACAGGCGAAGAAGAGACCCAGTACTTC	CASGFGTGEEETQYF
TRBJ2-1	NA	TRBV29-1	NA	TGCAGCGTTGAAGACCCGTTGGAGCAGTTCTTC	CSVEDPLEQFF
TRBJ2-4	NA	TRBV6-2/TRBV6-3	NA	TGTGCCAGCAGTTACGTTACCAAAAACATTCAGTACTTC	CASSYVTKNIQYF
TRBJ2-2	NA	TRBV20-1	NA	TGCAGTGCTAGCCTGGACTATTCCGGGGAGCTGTTTTTT	CSASLDYSGELFF
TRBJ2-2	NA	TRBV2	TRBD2	TGTGCCAGCAGTGCTTGGGCTAGCGGGAGGAGGACCGGGGAGCTGTTTTTT	CASSAWASGRRTGELFF
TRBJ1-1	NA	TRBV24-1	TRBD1	TGTGCCACCAGGGAGGACAGGGCCACTGAAGCTTTCTTT	CATREDRATEAFF
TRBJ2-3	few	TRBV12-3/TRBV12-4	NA	TGTGCCAGCAGTCTGGGACTCCGCACAGATACGCAGTATTTT	CASSLGLRTDTQYF
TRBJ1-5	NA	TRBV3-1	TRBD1	TGTGCCAGCAGCCATAGGACAGGGGGCCGAGTTAGCAATCAGCCCCAGCATTTT	CASSHRTGGRVSNQPQHF
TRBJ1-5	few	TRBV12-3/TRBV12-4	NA	TGTGCCACAGGAAACAGGGCCCAGCCCCAGCATTTT	CATGNRAQPQHF
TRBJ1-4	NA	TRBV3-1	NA	TGTGCCAGCAGCCTTCCGGGACATAGGAATGAAAAACTGTTTTTT	CASSLPGHRNEKLFF
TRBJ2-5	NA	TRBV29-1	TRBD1	TGCAGCGTTGCTTCCCAGGGGGCCGTTGGGACCCAGTACTTC	CSVASQGAVGTQYF